The entry that follows covers one T cell receptor (beta chain) sequence. Its antigen remains unidentified. The treatment: AdE1-LMPpoly-expanded autologous EBV-specific T-cell therapy followed by anti-PD-1 nivolumab. Sequencing was performed with immunoSEQ multiplex PCR; in TCRdb, only in-frame clones are kept and a portion is missing. Counted here are 17,000 or so clones, roughly 84% occurring once; the ten biggest clones make up about 32%. These data belong to a study of EBV T-cell therapy then PD-1 blockade in nasopharyngeal carcinoma. CDR1 is MNHEY, CDR2 SVGAGI, per germline. CDR3 length equals 16 residues. Germline trimming cut 0 bases from V and 1 base from J; bases unmatched to any gene: 3.

This specimen consisted of CD8+ T cells from blood, obtained at day 0 from a patient whose treatment included autologous EBV-specific T cells and nivolumab. This clonotype originated in a man between 35 and 55 years old with nasopharyngeal carcinoma. The gene calls are TRBV6-5 and TRBJ2-3; 8 nucleotides match TRBD2. CDR3 sequence: CASSYSWRGGTDTQYF. CDR3 sequence (DNA): TGTGCCAGCAGTTACTCTTGGCGGGGGGGCACAGATACGCAGTATTTT.